Listed here is a single T cell receptor beta chain. Germline CDR1 is LNHNV and CDR2 is YYDKDF (reference sequence). CDR3 length equals 12 residues. V lost 7 bases and J lost 5, with 11 bases in between. The sample belongs to a study of CD8+CD57+ T cells in acquired aplastic anemia. Study-wide background: Healthy-donor CD4+ cells averaged about 9.8 million reads.

For CDR3 and TCR beta VDJ profiling, genomic DNA was the template used. TCRdb itself ran the reads through MiXCR, one entry per CDR3 protein. This sample has about 220,000 distinct CDR3 sequences, with 30% to 35% found just once. The V and J genes are TRBV15 and TRBJ2-5, with D possibly matching TRBD2 (6 bases). The source material was sorted CD4+, CD8+, or CD8+CD57+ T cells (not recorded which) from PBMCs. This clonotype was sampled from a human donor in good health, serving as a control. CDR3 region: CATMGRWETQYF. The CDR3 DNA is TGTGCCACCATGGGGAGGTGGGAGACCCAGTACTTC. Combining the CDR3 with reference TRBV15 and TRBJ2-5 gives the whole variable domain DAMVIQNPRYQVTQFGKPVTLSCSQTLNHNVMYWYQQKSSQAPKLLFHYYDKDFNNEADTPDNFQSRRPNTSFCFLDIRSPGLGDTAMYLCATMGRWETQYFGPGTRLLVL.